This T cell receptor beta chain emerged from a study of T cell repertoires in cytomegalovirus infection. Remarks on this clonotype: The antigen remains unidentified.

TCRdb reprocessed the reads via MiXCR and lists one record per CDR3 protein. The sample records about 900,000 distinct CDR3 sequences, less than 35% being singletons. The germline CDR1 and CDR2 sequences are SEHNR and FQNEAQ (reference sequence). The trim removed 5 bases at V and 4 bases at J, leaving 7 bases unmatched. The CDR3 is made up of 15 amino acids. The rearrangement joins TRBV7-9 to TRBJ1-1; 10 nucleotides align to TRBD1. The material was cultured CD8+ T cells from PBMCs, obtained from culture after CMV antigen stimulation. This clonotype originated in a human donor in good health (CMV status not recorded). Some clones in this sample may be carry-over from other donors' samples. CDR3 in DNA: TGTGCCAGCAGCGCGTTAGGGACAGGGGTCACTGAAGCTTTCTTT. This codes for CASSALGTGVTEAFF. The variable domain in full, with the rest retrieved from reference TRBV7-9 and TRBJ1-1, is DTGVSQNPRHKITKRGQNVTFRCDPISEHNRLYWYRQTLGQGPEFLTYFQNEAQLEKSRLLSDRFSAERPKGSFSTLEIQRTEQGDSAMYLCASSALGTGVTEAFFGQGTRLTVV.